Below are 12 T cell receptor beta chains sequenced from a single sample in a study of blood T cell repertoires in COVID-19. TCRdb keeps only in-frame clones here, not all; method: immunoSEQ multiplex PCR. This table holds a few hundred thousand clones, about 86% found once. The specimen was PBMCs or T cells enriched from blood (not recorded which). These receptors all come from a woman aged 40 to 50 with acute COVID-19.

This clone was recorded only once. The chain has TRBV28 and TRBJ2-5; 9 positions match TRBD2. CDR1 is MDHEN, CDR2 SYDVKM, per germline. The CDR3 loop spans 14 amino acids. Unmatched junction bases numbered 7, after V lost 6 bases and J lost 5 bases. The CDR3 nucleotides are TGTGCCAGCAGCGAGCGGGAGGCTCGGGAGACCCAGTACTTC. Translating gives CASSEREARETQYF. Using reference TRBV28 and TRBJ2-5 for the parts outside the CDR3, the full variable domain is DVKVTQSSRYLVKRTGEKVFLECVQDMDHENMFWYRQDPGLGLRLIYFSYDVKMKEKGDIPEGYSVSREKKERFSLILESASTNQTSMYLCASSEREARETQYFGPGTRLLVL.

The genes are TRBV6-5 and TRBJ2-7, with D hard to call. V was clipped by 6 bases and J by 4 bases, with 16 bases between them. The CDR3 covers 14 residues. Per germline, CDR1 MNHEY and CDR2 SVGAGI. CDR3 bases: TGTGCCAGCAGAACGACGTTAACAGTATACGAGCAGTACTTC. Amino acids: CASRTTLTVYEQYF.

The chain recombines TRBV28 with TRBJ2-7; D call uncertain. Trimming removed 2 bases from V and 4 bases from J, with 3 bases in between. The V gene's germline CDR1 is MDHEN and CDR2 SYDVKM. The CDR3 is made up of 11 amino acids. Written as DNA, the CDR3 is TGTGCCAGCAGTTTAACTTACGAGCAGTACTTC. It specifies CASSLTYEQYF.

The V call is TRBV28, the J call TRBJ2-4; TRBD1 agrees at 7 bases. V was clipped by 6 bases and J by 1 base; unmatched bases: 9. The CDR3 runs to 16 residues. Germline V lookup: CDR1 MDHEN, CDR2 SYDVKM. This chain's CDR3 is CASRERIQGAKNIQYF. CDR3 sequence (DNA): TGTGCCAGCAGGGAAAGGATACAGGGGGCCAAAAACATTCAGTACTTC.

The V call is TRBV7-2, the J call TRBJ2-7, with D tentatively TRBD2 (5 bases). V lost 3 bases and J lost 3, with 12 bases in between. This CDR3 spans 14 amino acids. Germline V CDR1 and CDR2: SGHTA, FQGNSA. CDR3 DNA: TGTGCCAGCAGCTTCGGGAACCAAGGCTACGAGCAGTACTTC. As protein: CASSFGNQGYEQYF.

The V gene is TRBV29-1, the J gene TRBJ2-7; TRBD1 agrees at 8 bases. The CDR3 is 13 amino acids. The V gene end was trimmed by 6 bases and the J gene end by 5 bases; junction bases not matched to a gene: 9. Germline lookup yields CDR1 SQVTM and CDR2 ANQGSEA. The CDR3 spells CSVQGDSAHEQYF. The CDR3 DNA reads as TGCAGCGTACAGGGGGATTCCGCCCACGAGCAGTACTTC.

This clone appeared once. The genes are TRBV3-1 (or the pseudogene TRBV3-2) and TRBJ1-3; no clear D. The CDR3 contains 15 residues. Germline CDR1 is LGHDT and CDR2 is YNNKEL (reference sequence). V gave up 4 bases and J gave up 0 bases, with 10 bases separating them. This CDR3 is CASSLRYRSGNTIYF. The CDR3 DNA follows: TGTGCCAGCAGCCTGAGATATCGCTCTGGAAACACCATATATTTT.

This clone was picked up one time. This chain links TRBV7-2 with TRBJ2-1, with 9 bases aligning to TRBD2. Germline lookup yields CDR1 SGHTA and CDR2 FQGNSA. With 1 base clipped from V and 7 bases from J, the junction kept 8 bases outside the gene matches. The CDR3 has 16 residues. The chain's CDR3 is CASSLDAGGPNNEQFF. CDR3 in DNA: TGTGCCAGCAGCTTAGACGCGGGAGGGCCTAATAATGAGCAGTTCTTC.

The rearrangement uses TRBV12-3 or TRBV12-4 and TRBJ2-7, with unresolved D. V was clipped by 6 bases and J by 0 bases, with 6 bases between them. There are 12 residues in the CDR3. The CDR3 loop reads CASSRSSYEQYF. CDR3 sequence (DNA): TGTGCCAGCAGCCGTAGCTCCTACGAGCAGTACTTC.

The V call is TRBV2, the J call TRBJ2-7, with TRBD2 identical over 13 bases. CDR3 length: 15 residues. From germline, CDR1 is SNHLY and CDR2 FYNNEI. The ends lost 4 bases at V and 4 bases at J; junction bases unmatched: 4. CDR3 loop: CASSVGTSGTYEQYF. The CDR3 nucleotides read TGTGCCAGCAGTGTTGGGACTAGCGGGACTTACGAGCAGTACTTC.

V gene TRBV11-3 combines with J gene TRBJ2-1; 8 bases align to TRBD1. The CDR3 runs 16 residues. Germline V gene sequence: CDR1 SGHNT, CDR2 YENEEA. V was clipped by 2 bases and J by 8 bases; unmatched bases: 11. The CDR3 bases are TGTGCCAGCAGCTTATTGAGCAGGGGGCAGGGGTATGAGCAGTTCTTC. Protein: CASSLLSRGQGYEQFF.

The chain combines TRBV10-2 with TRBJ2-3; 8 bases fit TRBD2. Germline V gives CDR1 WSHSY, CDR2 SAAADI. J lost 0 bases, V lost 0 bases, and 8 bases had no gene match. This CDR3 region has 18 residues. CDR3: CASSESSTSGLSTDTQYF. CDR3 DNA: TGCGCCAGCAGTGAGTCGTCTACTAGCGGTCTTAGCACAGATACGCAGTATTTT.